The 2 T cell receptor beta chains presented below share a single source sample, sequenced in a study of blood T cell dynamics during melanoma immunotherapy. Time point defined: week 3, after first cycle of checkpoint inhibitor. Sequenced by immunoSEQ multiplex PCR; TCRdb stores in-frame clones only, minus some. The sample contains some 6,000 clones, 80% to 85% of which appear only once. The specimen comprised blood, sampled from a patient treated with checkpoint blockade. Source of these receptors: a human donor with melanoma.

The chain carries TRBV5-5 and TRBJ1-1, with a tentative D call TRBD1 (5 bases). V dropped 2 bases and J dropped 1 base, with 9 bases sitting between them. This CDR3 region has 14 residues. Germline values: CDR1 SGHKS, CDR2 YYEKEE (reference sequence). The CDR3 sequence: CASSLWGQNTEAFF. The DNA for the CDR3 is TGTGCCAGCAGCTTATGGGGCCAGAACACTGAAGCTTTCTTT.

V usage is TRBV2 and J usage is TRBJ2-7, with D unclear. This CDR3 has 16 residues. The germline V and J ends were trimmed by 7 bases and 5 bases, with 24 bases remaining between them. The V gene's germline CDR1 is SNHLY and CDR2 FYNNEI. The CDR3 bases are TGTGCCAGCACGGTGCAGGCCAAGGCCTCCCCTCACGAGCAGTACTTC. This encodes CASTVQAKASPHEQYF.